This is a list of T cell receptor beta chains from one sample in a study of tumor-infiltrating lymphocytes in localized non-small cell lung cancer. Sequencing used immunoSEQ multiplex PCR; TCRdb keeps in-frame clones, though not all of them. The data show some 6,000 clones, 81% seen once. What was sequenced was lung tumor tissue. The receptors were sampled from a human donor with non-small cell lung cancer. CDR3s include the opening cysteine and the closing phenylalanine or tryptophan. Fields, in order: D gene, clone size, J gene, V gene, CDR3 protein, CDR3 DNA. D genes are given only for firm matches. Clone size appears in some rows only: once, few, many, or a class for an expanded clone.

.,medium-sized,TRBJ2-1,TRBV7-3,CASSLRGIPYNEQFF,TGTGCCAGCAGCTTAAGGGGAATCCCTTACAATGAGCAGTTCTTC
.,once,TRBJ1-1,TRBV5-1,CASSFGGHGTEAFF,TGCGCCAGCAGCTTCGGGGGGCACGGCACTGAAGCTTTCTTT
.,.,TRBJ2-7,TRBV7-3,CASSLGLVGEQYF,TGTGCCAGCAGCTTAGGCCTAGTCGGCGAGCAGTACTTC
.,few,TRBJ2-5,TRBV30,CACHRDQETQYF,TGTGCCTGCCACAGGGATCAAGAGACCCAGTACTTC
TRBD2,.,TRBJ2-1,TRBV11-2,CASSSRTSGGGEQFF,TGTGCCAGCAGCTCTCGGACTAGCGGTGGTGGTGAGCAGTTCTTC
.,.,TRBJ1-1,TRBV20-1,CSAYDSYLAFF,TGCAGTGCTTACGACAGTTACCTGGCTTTCTTT
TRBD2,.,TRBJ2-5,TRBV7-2,CASSIPGGQGTQYF,TGTGCCAGCAGCATCCCGGGGGGGCAGGGGACCCAGTACTTC
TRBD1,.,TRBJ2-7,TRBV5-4,CASSRSFGTGMEYYEQYF,TGTGCCAGCAGCCGATCGTTTGGGACAGGGATGGAGTACTACGAGCAGTACTTC
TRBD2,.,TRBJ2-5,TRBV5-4,CASSLSGAYQETQYF,TGTGCCAGCAGCTTAAGCGGGGCGTACCAAGAGACCCAGTACTTC
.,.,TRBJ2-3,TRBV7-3,CASSLTLGTDTQYF,TGTGCCAGCAGCTTAACGTTGGGGACAGATACGCAGTATTTT
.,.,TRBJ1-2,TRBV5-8,CASSLQRENGYTF,TGTGCCAGCAGCTTGCAAAGGGAAAATGGCTACACCTTC
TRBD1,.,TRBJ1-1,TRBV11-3,CASSYDRGTEAFF,TGTGCCAGCAGCTATGACAGGGGCACTGAAGCTTTCTTT
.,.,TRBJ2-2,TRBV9,CASSPQRAGTGELFF,TGTGCCAGCAGCCCTCAACGGGCCGGCACCGGGGAGCTGTTTTTT
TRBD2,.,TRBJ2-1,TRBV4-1,CASNPGLAGEGYYNEQFF,TGCGCCAGCAACCCGGGACTAGCGGGAGAAGGGTATTACAATGAGCAGTTCTTC
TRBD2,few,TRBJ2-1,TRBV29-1,CSVEERPGGGSGNEQFF,TGCAGCGTTGAAGAGCGGCCGGGGGGGGGCTCGGGCAATGAGCAGTTCTTC
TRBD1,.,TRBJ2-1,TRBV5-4,CASSIQGAQTNEQFF,TGTGCCAGCAGCATTCAGGGGGCTCAAACCAATGAGCAGTTCTTC
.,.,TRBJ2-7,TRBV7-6,CASSLEEGSYEQYF,TGTGCCAGCAGCTTAGAGGAGGGCTCCTACGAGCAGTACTTC
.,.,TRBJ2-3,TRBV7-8,CASSSETTDTQYF,TGTGCCAGCAGCTCAGAAACTACAGATACGCAGTATTTT
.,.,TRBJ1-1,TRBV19,CASSIGRENTEAFF,TGTGCCAGTAGTATAGGACGTGAGAACACTGAAGCTTTCTTT
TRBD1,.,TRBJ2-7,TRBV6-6,CASSWGQGTYEQYF,TGTGCCAGCAGTTGGGGACAGGGGACCTACGAGCAGTACTTC
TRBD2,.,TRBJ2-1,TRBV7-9,CASSPGLAGGFSSYNEQFF,TGTGCCAGCAGCCCGGGACTAGCGGGGGGGTTCAGCTCCTACAATGAGCAGTTCTTC
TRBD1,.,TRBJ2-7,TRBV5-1,CASSGTGLKSYEQYF,TGCGCCAGCAGCGGGACAGGCCTCAAGTCCTACGAGCAGTACTTC
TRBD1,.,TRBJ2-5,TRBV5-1,CASSQARWDRGGETQYF,TGCGCCAGCAGCCAGGCCCGTTGGGACAGGGGGGGAGAGACCCAGTACTTC